Each of the 5 T cell receptor beta chains below was sequenced from the same sample in a study of PD-1 blockade in classical Hodgkin lymphoma. Generated by immunoSEQ multiplex PCR, the TCRdb table keeps only in-frame clones and is missing some. Found here are about 27,000 clones, around 80% of them singletons; the top ten hold around 2.3%. Relapse after autologous stem cell transplantation occurred in every patient, and brentuximab vedotin exposure varied. Out of thawed PBMCs, magnetic negative selection purified CD4+ T cells. The source was CD4+ T cells from blood, collected at baseline. Receptors originate from a human donor with classical Hodgkin lymphoma.

As for this clone: Additional DNA sequences in this sample encode the identical CDR3. This rearrangement joins TRBV7-9 to TRBJ1-2; 7 bases align to TRBD1. V was pared by 5 bases and J by 2 bases, with 5 bases of the junction left unmatched. The CDR3 consists of 14 residues. In germline, CDR1 is SEHNR, CDR2 FQNEAQ (reference sequence). CDR3 amino acids: CASSPGQTNYGYTF. The CDR3 coding sequence is TGTGCCAGCAGCCCGGGACAGACCAACTATGGCTACACCTTC. Combining the CDR3 with reference TRBV7-9 and TRBJ1-2 gives the whole variable domain DTGVSQNPRHKITKRGQNVTFRCDPISEHNRLYWYRQTLGQGPEFLTYFQNEAQLEKSRLLSDRFSAERPKGSFSTLEIQRTEQGDSAMYLCASSPGQTNYGYTFGSGTRLTVV.

The chain recombines TRBV29-1 with TRBJ2-1; no clear D gene. The CDR3 totals 12 residues. The V gene's germline CDR1 is SQVTM and CDR2 ANQGSEA. V was pared by 1 base and J by 13 bases, with 14 bases between. In nucleotides, the CDR3 is TGCAGCGTTGAAGTCGGTTCACAGAATCAGTTCTTC. Protein product: CSVEVGSQNQFF.

The chain recombines TRBV28 with TRBJ1-1; weak D call: TRBD1 (5 bases). CDR3 length: 15 residues. Germline V lookup: CDR1 MDHEN, CDR2 SYDVKM. V was pared by 4 bases and J by 3 bases, with 15 bases between. The chain's CDR3 is CASSSRDGRYTEAFF. CDR3 DNA: TGTGCCAGCAGTTCCAGGGACGGACGCTACACTGAAGCTTTCTTT.

The chain has TRBV30 and TRBJ1-1; D ambiguous. The V and J ends lost 0 bases and 1 base respectively, with 12 bases between them. Germline values: CDR1 GTSNPN, CDR2 SVGIG (reference sequence). This CDR3 is 15 amino acids long. This CDR3 is CAWSVKIWENTEAFF. CDR3 nucleotide sequence: TGTGCCTGGAGTGTAAAGATTTGGGAGAACACTGAAGCTTTCTTT. Drawing the rest from reference TRBV30 and TRBJ1-1, the complete variable domain is SQTIHQWPATLVQPVGSPLSLECTVEGTSNPNLYWYRQAAGRGLQLLFYSVGIGQISSEVPQNLSASRPQDRQFILSSKKLLLSDSGFYLCAWSVKIWENTEAFFGQGTRLTVV.

This clone was seen only a few times. This chain uses TRBV11-3 with TRBJ2-2; perhaps TRBD1 as D (5 bases). Deletions cut 0 bases from V and 4 bases from J, with 9 bases between. This CDR3 region has 15 residues. Germline V gene sequence: CDR1 SGHNT, CDR2 YENEEA. The CDR3, as DNA: TGTGCCAGCAGCTTAGATGGACAACGCACCGGGGAGCTGTTTTTT. Translated: CASSLDGQRTGELFF.